A selection of T cell receptor beta chains follows, all from one sample in a study of CD8 T cells in Susac syndrome. Via MiXCR, TCRdb re-called the immunoSEQ multiplex PCR reads, giving one row per CDR3 protein. The sample comprises a few hundred thousand distinct CDR3 sequences, approximately 95% of which are singletons, and 0.075% to 0.095% rests with the top ten. Sequenced: CD4+ T cells from PBMCs. The origin of the receptors is a human donor with multiple sclerosis. Each CDR3 is given with its conserved first and last residue. Each record gives: clone size, J gene, V gene, CDR3 length, CDR3 protein. Some rows mark clone size as missing; the rest say once, few, many or name a class of expanded clone.

size: once
J: TRBJ2-3
V: TRBV7-9
length: 15
CDR3: CASSPRTVKTDTQYF

size: -
J: TRBJ1-4
V: TRBV29-1
length: 14
CDR3: CSGTKGAEGEKLFF

size: -
J: TRBJ1-1
V: TRBV30
length: 14
CDR3: CAWKTGGGNTEAFF

size: once
J: TRBJ1-2
V: TRBV4-2
length: 16
CDR3: CASSQASGGSNYGYTF

size: -
J: TRBJ2-4
V: TRBV6-8
length: 16
CDR3: CATYIQGLEPGNIQYF

size: -
J: TRBJ2-7
V: TRBV5-6
length: 11
CDR3: CASSYRQEQYF

size: -
J: TRBJ1-2
V: TRBV6-6
length: 15
CDR3: CASSFDRPKRAGYTF

size: -
J: TRBJ2-7
V: TRBV29-1
length: 12
CDR3: CSVGWGGSEQYF

size: -
J: TRBJ1-2
V: TRBV15
length: 13
CDR3: CATSRAGAGGYTF

size: -
J: TRBJ2-1
V: TRBV3-1
length: 15
CDR3: CASSLSSGSSNEQFF

size: -
J: TRBJ2-7
V: TRBV21-1
length: 14
CDR3: CASSKGETYYEQYF

size: -
J: TRBJ2-7
V: TRBV27
length: 15
CDR3: CASSFSGTGRYEQYF

size: -
J: TRBJ2-3
V: TRBV27
length: 15
CDR3: CASSFRVFSTDTQYF